The entry below gives a single T cell receptor (beta chain) sequence along with its context. No cognate antigen has been identified for it. There are no base qualities to consult, and no much larger clone falls within one base. Between the V and J ends, shortened by 3 bases and 4 bases respectively, the junction contains 9 bases. Inclusive of the bounding cysteine and phenylalanine, the CDR3 is 13 residues long. The only DNA kept is the CDR3, 39 bases in frame from the first base. In the germline V gene, CDR1 corresponds to SGHTA and CDR2 to FQGNSA. Library construction relied on the immunoSEQ multiplex PCR assay. TCRdb re-hosts the immuneACCESS table, in-frame sequences only. Its copies lack some clones; in the studies checked, an unresolved V gene accounts for under half of them, and the cause for the rest is not known. Here the sample has about 61,000 clones; 80% to 90% occur a single time. The ten largest clones take up 0.89% of the sample.

The entry originates in a study of T cell changes during pregnancy in multiple sclerosis (dated by TCRdb to between 2018 and 2021). Study-level background: In women with multiple sclerosis, the researchers looked at how the T cell repertoire shifted as pregnancy progressed.

The starting material was peripheral blood, obtained in the first trimester of pregnancy. The chain uses TRBV7-2 and TRBJ1-1, with a weak D call of TRBD1 (6 bases match). The source of this sequence is a female donor in good health, enrolled as a control in a pregnancy study. The CDR3 region reads CASSFDRSTEAFF. The DNA sequence is as follows: TGTGCCAGCAGCTTCGACAGGAGCACTGAAGCTTTCTTT.